This TCR beta chain was recorded in a study of T cell responses to AZD1222 COVID-19 vaccine. Study conclusions and caveats: The donors showed a predominance of white British ancestry and of females, with possible underestimation of clonal diversity. The peak T cell response came first, and repertoires were sampled only after it.

Here immunoSEQ multiplex PCR was the method, and the copy in TCRdb shows in-frame clones only, minus some. Of about 110,000 clones in the sample, 80% to 90% were seen once. Remarks on this clone: Its antigen remains unidentified.

In germline, CDR1 is SGHAT, CDR2 FQNNGV. Trimming pared 4 bases from V and 0 bases from J, leaving 10 bases between. There are 15 residues in the CDR3. This TCR was recovered from an adult who received the AZD1222 COVID-19 vaccine. This chain joins TRBV11-2 and TRBJ2-4, with D possibly matching TRBD1 (5 bases). The input for sequencing was peripheral blood, taken 28 days after the second AZD1222 dose. The DNA of the CDR3 is TGTGCCAGCAGCTCAGGACAATTAGCCAAAAACATTCAGTACTTC. It translates to CASSSGQLAKNIQYF.